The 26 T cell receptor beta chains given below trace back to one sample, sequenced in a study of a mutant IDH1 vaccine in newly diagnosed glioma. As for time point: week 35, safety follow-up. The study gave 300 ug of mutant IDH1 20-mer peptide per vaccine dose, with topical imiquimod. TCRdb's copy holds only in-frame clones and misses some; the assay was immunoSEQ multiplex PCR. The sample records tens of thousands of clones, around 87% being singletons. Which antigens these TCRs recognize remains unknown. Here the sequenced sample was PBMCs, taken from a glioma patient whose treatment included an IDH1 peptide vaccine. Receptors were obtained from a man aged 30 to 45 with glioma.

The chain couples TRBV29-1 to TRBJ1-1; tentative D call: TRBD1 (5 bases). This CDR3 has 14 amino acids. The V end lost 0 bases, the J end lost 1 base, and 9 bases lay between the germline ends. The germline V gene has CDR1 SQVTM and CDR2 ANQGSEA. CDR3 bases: TGCAGCGTTGAAGAGCAGGGAGGGAACACTGAAGCTTTCTTT. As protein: CSVEEQGGNTEAFF.

The DNA for the CDR3 is TGTGCCAGCATCCGACAGGGGGCGGGCAATGAGCAGTTCTTC. Translation: CASIRQGAGNEQFF. V and J are TRBV27 and TRBJ2-1; 10 bases match TRBD1. J was trimmed by 6 bases and V by 7 bases; bases with no gene match: 6. The CDR3 has 14 amino acids. The germline V gene encodes CDR1 MNHEY and CDR2 SMNVEV (reference sequence).

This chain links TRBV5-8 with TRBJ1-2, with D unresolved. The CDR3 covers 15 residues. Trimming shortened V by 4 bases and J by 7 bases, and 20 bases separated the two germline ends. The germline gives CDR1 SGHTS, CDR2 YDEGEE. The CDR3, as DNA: TGTGCCAGCAGCCCCCGCACCTACGGGATGGGTGGCTACACCTTC. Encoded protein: CASSPRTYGMGGYTF.

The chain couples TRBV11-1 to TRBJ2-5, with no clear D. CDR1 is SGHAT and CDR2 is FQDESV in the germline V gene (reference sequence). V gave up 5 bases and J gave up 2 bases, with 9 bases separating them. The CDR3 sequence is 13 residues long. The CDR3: CASSLLRQETQYF. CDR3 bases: TGTGCCAGCAGCCTCCTGCGGCAAGAGACCCAGTACTTC.

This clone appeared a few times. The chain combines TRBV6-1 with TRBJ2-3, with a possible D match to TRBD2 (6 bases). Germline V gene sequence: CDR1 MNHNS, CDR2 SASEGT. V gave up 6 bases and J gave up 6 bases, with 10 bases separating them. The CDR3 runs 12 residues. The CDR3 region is CASRETSDTQYF. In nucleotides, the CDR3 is TGTGCCAGCAGAGAAACTAGCGATACGCAGTATTTT.

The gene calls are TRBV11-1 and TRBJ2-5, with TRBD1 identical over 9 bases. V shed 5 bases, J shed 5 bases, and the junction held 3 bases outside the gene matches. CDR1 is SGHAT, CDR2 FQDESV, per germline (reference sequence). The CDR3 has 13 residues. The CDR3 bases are TGTGCCAGCAGCCACAGGGGGCCGGAGACCCAGTACTTC. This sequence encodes CASSHRGPETQYF.

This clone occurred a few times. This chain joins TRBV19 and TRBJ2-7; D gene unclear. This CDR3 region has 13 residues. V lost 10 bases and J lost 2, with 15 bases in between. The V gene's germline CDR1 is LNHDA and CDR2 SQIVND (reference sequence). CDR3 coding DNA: TGTGCCACCGCAAGGGCAGGCGCCTACGAGCAGTACTTC. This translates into CATARAGAYEQYF.

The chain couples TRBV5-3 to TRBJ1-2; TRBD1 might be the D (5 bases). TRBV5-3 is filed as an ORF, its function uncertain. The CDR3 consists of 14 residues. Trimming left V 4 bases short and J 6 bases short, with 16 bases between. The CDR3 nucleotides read TGTGCCAGAAGCCTCACGAGGGACGGGCATGGCTACACCTTC. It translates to CARSLTRDGHGYTF.

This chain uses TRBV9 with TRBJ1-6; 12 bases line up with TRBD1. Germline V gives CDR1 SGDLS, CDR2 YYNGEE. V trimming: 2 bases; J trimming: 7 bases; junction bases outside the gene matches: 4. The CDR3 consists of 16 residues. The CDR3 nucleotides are TGTGCCAGCAGCGTGGGGGGACAGGGGGCCAATTCACCCCTCCACTTT. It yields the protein CASSVGGQGANSPLHF.

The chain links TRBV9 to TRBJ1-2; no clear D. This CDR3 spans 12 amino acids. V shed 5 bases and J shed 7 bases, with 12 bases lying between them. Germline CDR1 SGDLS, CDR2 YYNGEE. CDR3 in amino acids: CASSGLRLGYTF. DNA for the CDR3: TGTGCCAGCAGTGGACTGCGTCTTGGCTACACCTTC.

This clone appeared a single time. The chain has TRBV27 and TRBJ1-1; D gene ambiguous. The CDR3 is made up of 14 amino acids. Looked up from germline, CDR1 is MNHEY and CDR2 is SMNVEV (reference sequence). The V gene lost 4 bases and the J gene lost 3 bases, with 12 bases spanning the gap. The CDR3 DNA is TGTGCCAGCAGTTATTCAGGCGACTACACTGAAGCTTTCTTT. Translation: CASSYSGDYTEAFF.

This chain's CDR3 is CASSQEEAVYGYTF. In DNA, the CDR3 is TGCGCCAGCAGCCAAGAAGAGGCAGTCTATGGCTACACCTTC. The chain has TRBV4-1 and TRBJ1-2; D not resolved. The germline V gene encodes CDR1 MGHRA and CDR2 YSYEKL. Trimming removed 0 bases at V and 4 bases at J, with 9 bases between. The CDR3 is made up of 14 amino acids.

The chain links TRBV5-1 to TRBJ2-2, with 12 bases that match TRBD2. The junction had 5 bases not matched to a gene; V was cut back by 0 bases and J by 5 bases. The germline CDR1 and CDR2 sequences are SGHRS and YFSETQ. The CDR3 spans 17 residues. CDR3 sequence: CASSLGLAGAETGELFF. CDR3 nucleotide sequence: TGCGCCAGCAGCTTGGGACTAGCGGGAGCGGAGACCGGGGAGCTGTTTTTT.

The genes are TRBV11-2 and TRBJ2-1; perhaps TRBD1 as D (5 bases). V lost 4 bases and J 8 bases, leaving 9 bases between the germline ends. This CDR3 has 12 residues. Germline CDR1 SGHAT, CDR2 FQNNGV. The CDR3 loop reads CASSSQGYEQFF. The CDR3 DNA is TGTGCCAGCAGCTCCCAGGGTTATGAGCAGTTCTTC. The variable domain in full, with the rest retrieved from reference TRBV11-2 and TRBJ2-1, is EAGVAQSPRYKIIEKRQSVAFWCNPISGHATLYWYQQILGQGPKLLIQFQNNGVVDDSQLPKDRFSAERLKGVDSTLKIQPAKLEDSAVYLCASSSQGYEQFFGPGTRLTVL.

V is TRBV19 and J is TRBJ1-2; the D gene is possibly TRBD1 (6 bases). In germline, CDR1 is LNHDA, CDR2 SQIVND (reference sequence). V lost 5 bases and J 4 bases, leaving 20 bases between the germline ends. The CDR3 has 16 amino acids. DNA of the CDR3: TGTGCCAGTAGTCCCCCCGGGGGCGCGGGAATCTATGGCTACACCTTC. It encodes CASSPPGGAGIYGYTF.

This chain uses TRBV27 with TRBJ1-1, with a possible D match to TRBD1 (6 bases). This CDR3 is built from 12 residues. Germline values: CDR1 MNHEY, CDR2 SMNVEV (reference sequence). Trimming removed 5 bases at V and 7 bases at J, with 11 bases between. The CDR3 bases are TGTGCCAGCAGTGCTCTACAGGGTGAAGCTTTCTTT. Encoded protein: CASSALQGEAFF.

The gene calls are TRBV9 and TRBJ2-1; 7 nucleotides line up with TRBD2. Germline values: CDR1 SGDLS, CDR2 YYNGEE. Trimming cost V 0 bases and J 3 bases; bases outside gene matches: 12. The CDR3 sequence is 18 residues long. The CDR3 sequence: CASSVDWRAGKFYNEQFF. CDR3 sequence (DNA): TGTGCCAGCAGCGTAGATTGGCGAGCGGGGAAATTCTACAATGAGCAGTTCTTC.

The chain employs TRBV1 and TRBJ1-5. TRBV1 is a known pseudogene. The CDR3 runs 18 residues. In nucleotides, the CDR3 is TGCACCAGCAGCCAAGGTGGAGTTAGAAACTATAGCAATCAGCCCCAGCATTTT. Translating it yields CTSSQGGVRNYSNQPQHF.

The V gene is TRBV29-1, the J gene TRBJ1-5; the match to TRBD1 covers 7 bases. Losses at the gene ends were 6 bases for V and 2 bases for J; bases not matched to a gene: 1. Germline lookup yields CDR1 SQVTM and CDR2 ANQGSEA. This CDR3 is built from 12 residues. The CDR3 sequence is CSVGQGNQPQHF. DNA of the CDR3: TGCAGCGTAGGACAGGGCAATCAGCCCCAGCATTTT. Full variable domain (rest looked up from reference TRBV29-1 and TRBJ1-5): SAVISQKPSRDICQRGTSLTIQCQVDSQVTMMFWYRQQPGQSLTLIATANQGSEATYESGFVIDKFPISRPNLTFSTLTVSNMSPEDSSIYLCSVGQGNQPQHFGDGTRLSIL.

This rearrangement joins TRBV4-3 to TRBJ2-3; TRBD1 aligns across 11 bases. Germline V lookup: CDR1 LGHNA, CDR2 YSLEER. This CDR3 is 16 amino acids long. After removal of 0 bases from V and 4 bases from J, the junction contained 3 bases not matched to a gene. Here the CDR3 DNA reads TGCGCCAGCAGCCAAGAGAGGACAGGGGGCGCAGATACGCAGTATTTT. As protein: CASSQERTGGADTQYF.

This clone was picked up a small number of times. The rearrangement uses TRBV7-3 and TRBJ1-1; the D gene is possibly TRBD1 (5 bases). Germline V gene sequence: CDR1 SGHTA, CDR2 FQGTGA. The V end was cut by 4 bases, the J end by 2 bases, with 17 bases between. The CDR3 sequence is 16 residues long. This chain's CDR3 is CASSSQGPPFNTEAFF. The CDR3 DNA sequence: TGTGCCAGCAGCTCCCAGGGCCCGCCCTTTAACACTGAAGCTTTCTTT.

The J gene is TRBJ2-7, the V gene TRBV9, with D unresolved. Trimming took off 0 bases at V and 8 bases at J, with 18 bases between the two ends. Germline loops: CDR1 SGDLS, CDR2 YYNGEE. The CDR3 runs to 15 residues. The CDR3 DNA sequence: TGTGCCAGCAGCGTAGCTCCGGACGGGTCCTTACAGCAGTACTTC. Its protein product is CASSVAPDGSLQQYF.

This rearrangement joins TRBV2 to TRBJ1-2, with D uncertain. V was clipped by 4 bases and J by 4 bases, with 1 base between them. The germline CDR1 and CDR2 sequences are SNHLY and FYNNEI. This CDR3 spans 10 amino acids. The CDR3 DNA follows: TGTGCCAGCAGTGGCTATGGCTACACCTTC. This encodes CASSGYGYTF.

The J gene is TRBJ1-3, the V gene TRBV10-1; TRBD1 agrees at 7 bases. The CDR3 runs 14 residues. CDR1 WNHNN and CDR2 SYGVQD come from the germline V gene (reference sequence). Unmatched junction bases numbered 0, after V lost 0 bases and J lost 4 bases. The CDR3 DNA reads TGCGCCAGCAGTGAGTCGGGACAGGGAAACACCATATATTTT. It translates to CASSESGQGNTIYF.

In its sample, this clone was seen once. The CDR3: CASNGGDFSYGYTF. CDR3 coding DNA: TGTGCCAGCAATGGAGGGGATTTCTCCTATGGCTACACCTTC. The rearrangement links TRBV28 to TRBJ1-2; D perhaps matches TRBD1 (5 bases). The germline V and J ends were trimmed by 7 bases and 4 bases, with 16 bases remaining between them. Germline-derived CDR1 and CDR2 are MDHEN and SYDVKM. This CDR3 is 14 amino acids long.

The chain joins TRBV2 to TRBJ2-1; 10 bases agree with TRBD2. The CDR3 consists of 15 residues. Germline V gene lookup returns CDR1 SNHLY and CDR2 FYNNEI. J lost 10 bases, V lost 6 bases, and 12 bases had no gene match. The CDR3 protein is CASRTSGALQLEQFF. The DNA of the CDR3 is TGTGCCAGCAGAACTAGCGGGGCCTTACAATTAGAGCAGTTCTTC.